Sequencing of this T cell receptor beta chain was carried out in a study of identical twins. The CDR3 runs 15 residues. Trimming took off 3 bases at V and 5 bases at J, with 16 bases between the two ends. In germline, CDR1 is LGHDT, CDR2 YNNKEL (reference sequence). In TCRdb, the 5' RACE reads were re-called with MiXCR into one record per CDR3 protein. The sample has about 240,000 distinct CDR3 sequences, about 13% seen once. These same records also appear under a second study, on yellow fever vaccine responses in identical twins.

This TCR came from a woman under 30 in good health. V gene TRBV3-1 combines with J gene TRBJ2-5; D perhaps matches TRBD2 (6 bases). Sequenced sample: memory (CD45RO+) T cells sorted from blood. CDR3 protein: CASSQGWRGMETQYF. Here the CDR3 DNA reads TGTGCCAGCAGCCAGGGTTGGAGGGGCATGGAGACCCAGTACTTC.